This T cell receptor (beta chain) stems from a study of cytomegalovirus exposure and HLA in healthy donors (TCRdb year 2017). A note on the overall study: An earlier analysis of roughly 610 of the donors reported 276 Gb of sequence data and 90 million to 120 million unique TCR beta sequences obtained from about 179 million T cells. The study was designed to test whether signatures of past pathogen exposure could be identified by cataloging public T cell receptors. All discovery cohort repertoires had been generated using a single sequencing platform. To study patterns of TCR occurrence, a later analysis re-analyzed previously published TCR beta repertoires from 500 to 850 donors and added high-resolution HLA genotyping. On average, roughly 200,000 unique TCR beta nucleotide sequences were sequenced per donor among fewer than 500 genotyped donors of the cohort, with roughly 18% of those sequences being non-productive. In the later analysis, no new phenotypic data were used to find candidate immune exposures; instead, reliance was placed on TCR beta sequences and their occurrence across donors. An earlier analysis of about 620 of the donors applied high-throughput TCR beta sequencing to assess whether each TCR beta V gene segment acted as functional or pseudogenic. Among the approximately 400 genotyped donors, more than 70% belonged to the genetic ancestry cluster associated with self-reported Caucasian donors. Along with the approximately 650-subject first cohort, a separate validation cohort of over 90 different subjects was used. An early release covering some 640 HLA-typed donors comprised approximately 290 gigabases of sequencing data and around 80 million unique TCR sequences. Roughly 5 DR-DQ haplotypes were handled as single units for association and clustering, since linkage in the cohort was strong. The T cell repertoires of 666 subjects were profiled by immunosequencing and related to cytomegalovirus serostatus. To predict cytomegalovirus infection status, the study combined high-throughput TCR immunosequencing, statistical association of individual TCRs with disease status, and machine learning. In a later genetic analysis, genome-wide SNP genotypes for 398 of the 666 donors were used, and that subset was treated as a discovery cohort. Typing coverage varied by locus: roughly 620-640 donors for A, B, C, DRB1 and DQB1; about 520 for DQA1; about 600 for DPA1; approximately 490 for DPB1. Donor age, sex, ethnicity and CMV serostatus were compiled together with the repertoire data. Both class I and class II loci were covered by HLA typing, at four-digit resolution. Paper-wide results and their limitations: Broadly in line with IMGT annotations, most TCR beta V segments showed up in productive rearrangements about 87% or about 30% of the time in an earlier analysis of a few hundred of the donors. Some IMGT-functional V segments, including TRBV6-2 and TRBV6-3, could not be told apart with the 87-base-pair reads, so those segments were excluded. In a later analysis, HLA-associated TCR beta chains showed more clonal expansion and lower generation probabilities than non-associated chains that were equally common. In a later analysis, more than 15,000 TCR beta sequences were associated with specific HLA alleles at a false discovery rate of 0.05. According to a later analysis, most CMV-associated TCR beta chains appeared to be HLA-restricted, and the HLA associations seemed to be driven largely by CMV exposure. In a later analysis, the rate of TCR association differed among HLA loci, with DRB1 alleles having the most associated TCRs and HLA-C alleles having the fewest. V-gene and J-gene trimming of TCR beta chains was associated with a missense DCLRE1C variant in a later genetic analysis, and the association was replicated in an independent cohort. A total of some 180 TCR beta chains were listed by the study as associated with cytomegalovirus. Three of the identified cytomegalovirus-associated TCR beta chains were confirmed in vitro to be specific for cytomegalovirus antigens. Most TCR sequences were seen in very few donors, while some public TCRs were found in many individuals. The classifier was reported to diagnose cytomegalovirus status with high specificity and sensitivity in both the original and validation cohorts. When HLA alleles, especially DR and DQ, strongly co-occurred, TCR associations were difficult to assign to individual alleles. In a later analysis, several top co-occurrence clusters were reported to appear linked to parvovirus B19, influenza, CMV and Epstein-Barr virus. The authors suggested that the approach could potentially be generalized to other disease states and immunological phenotypes. Because HLA typing was unavailable for some donors at each locus, only the typed subset was used in association tests. Linkage disequilibrium might explain the correlated functional status among segregating V segments, but an unknown experimental factor could not be excluded. Immune exposure information for the cohort was limited to CMV serostatus. The cohort was sequenced for TCR beta chains only, and without alpha or paired-chain data the features that could be detected were limited. The sequencing pipeline was judged likely to have produced a cluster of highly shared sequence variants as a technical artifact. Around 16 rarely observed V segments, including chromosome 9 orphons, were excluded from the earlier analysis of a few hundred of the donors because counts were too low. Roughly uniform sequencing depth across donors was assumed in presence/absence analyses, although this assumption may not hold. A further reported finding was that TCR beta sequences accurately predicted the HLA-A and HLA-B alleles for most subjects in the first cohort. According to a later genetic analysis, donors in an Asian-associated ancestry cluster had fewer N-insertions in productive TCRs than the approximately 710-donor mean.

The method behind the library was the immunoSEQ multiplex PCR assay. The multiplex PCR relied on a mix of 60 forward primers for TCR Vbeta segments and 13 reverse primers for TCR Jbeta segments. A multiplex PCR assay on genomic DNA amplified the CDR3 region of rearranged TCR beta genes. The Illumina HiSeq System was used to sequence the amplified TCR beta libraries as 87-base-pair reads. Turning to the authors' computational methods: Across the 640 or so repertoires, a later analysis counted about 81 million unique TCR beta chains, 8.5 million to 12 million of which were shared by at least two donors. Raw reads were error-corrected and collapsed into unique sequences by a nearest-neighbor algorithm in which closely related sequences were merged to remove PCR and sequencing errors. V, D and J gene segments were assigned by aligning CDR3 sequences to IMGT reference sequences. Each retained sequence needed at least a six-nucleotide match to both a V gene segment and a J gene segment. A rearrangement was called productive if the CDR3 had no stop codons and remained in frame with V and J, and every other rearrangement was called non-productive. Following IMGT convention, CDR3 was defined as the stretch from the second conserved V-encoded cysteine to the conserved J-encoded phenylalanine. Sequences without an unambiguous match to a single V gene segment were excluded from the earlier analysis of about 640 of the donors. An earlier analysis of 587 of the donors called V segments functional above 56.7% productive rearrangements and segregating when the between-donor standard deviation exceeded 5%. A statistical classification framework was built for diagnosing cytomegalovirus status from the catalog of TCR beta chain sequences. In a later analysis, TCR nucleotide sequences were compared against IMGT/GENE-DB human TR gene sequences so that V and J genes could be assigned. A later analysis assigned CDR3 sequences and most-parsimonious VDJ recombination scenarios with the TCRdist pipeline. In a later analysis, each TCR beta chain was defined by its CDR3 amino acid sequence together with its V-gene family, and reads lacking a unique V-gene family were excluded. A later analysis removed over 500 highly shared, low-generation-probability nucleotide sequences to deal with suspected cross-contamination and a sequencing artifact. In a later analysis, a clonal expansion index was calculated for each public chain from normalized within-repertoire ranks of inferred template counts. In a later analysis, generation probabilities were computed using a VDJ recombination model fitted to out-of-frame rearrangements, and the results were checked against IGoR. A later analysis scored TCR-TCR, TCR-HLA and TCR-CMV co-occurrence with hypergeometric tests, applying a repertoire-size bias correction to TCR pairs. To estimate false discovery rates, a later analysis permuted the HLA or CMV assignments 20 times. In a later analysis, co-occurring TCRs were grouped with DBSCAN, and TCRdist sequence similarity was added when clustering was performed within HLA-allele-positive subsets. Repertoires with fewer than 30,000 or more than 120,000 public chains, plus five repertoires with anomalous nucleotide sharing, were excluded from co-occurrence clustering. This immuneACCESS table, as held by TCRdb, lists in-frame sequences with V and J called but not all clones. Of the missing ones, under half trace to an unresolved V gene in checked studies; the others have no known cause. V, J and clone size reflect that table, while D and trimming were determined from the DNA. The sample's clone listing holds under 70,000 clones. The ten most abundant clones make up 2.4% of the sample.

The CDR3 spans 12 residues, from the cysteine through the phenylalanine. The CDR3 DNA has 36 bases and is translated from base 1. The germline V gene specifies MDHEN as CDR1 and SYDVKM as CDR2. Trimming removed 8 bases from V and 0 bases from J, leaving 7 bases between the germline ends. A remark on this clone: Its antigen is unknown.

In total, over 600 healthy bone marrow donors made up the cohort. At the time of sampling, every cohort member was nominally healthy, though immune exposures that went unrecorded were likely present. The donor was CMV seropositive and was included in the group of 250 to 300 seropositive cohort members. Each donor provided a peripheral blood sample, and peripheral blood mononuclear cells were used for TCR beta sequencing. The Qiagen DNeasy Blood Extraction Kit was used to extract genomic DNA from the blood cell samples. The clonotype was recovered from a female donor in good health and CMV-seropositive. Sequencing input: PBMCs. In this chain, TRBV28 is recombined with TRBJ2-5; the D gene is possibly TRBD2, with 6 bases matching. This receptor carries the CDR3 CASGGYQETQYF. The sequence in DNA is TGTGCCAGCGGGGGGTACCAAGAGACCCAGTACTTC.